The T cell receptor (beta chain) under discussion was sequenced for a study of blood T cells in healthy people across ages (dated by TCRdb to about 2015). Regarding the study in general: In model experiments, roughly one uniquely barcoded TCR beta cDNA molecule per two T cells was captured by template switching. Age-related changes in TCR beta repertoire diversity were measured in the study by deep sequencing normalized with unique cDNA molecular identifiers. Four age groups were formed from the donors: young (average approximately 15 years), middle-aged (approximately 39), aged (about 62) and long-lived (roughly 88). To avoid experimental bias, donors of different ages were randomly spread across the sequencing lanes. Using the same blood draw, the study looked at two additional independent replicas of 1 million unique cDNA reads for two donors, one aged 18 to 30 and the other aged 80 or older. The paper's findings and limits, for the study overall: Compared with the aged group, more naive CD4+ T cells, fewer expanded clones and increased TCR diversity were shown by the long-lived group, suggesting age selection. Since profiling was done on bulk unsorted PBMCs, naive and antigen-experienced compartments could not be conclusively compared. Observed TCR beta diversity per million T cells fell roughly linearly with age, and a significant reduction was already apparent by age roughly 40. There was a strong correlation between observed TCR beta diversity and the percentage of naive T cells measured by flow cytometry. Estimates of total diversity based on one million sequenced T cells were regarded as lower bounds and as underestimates. Donor CMV infection status was unknown, potentially confounding age-related changes in expanded clonotypes.

This clonotype appeared a few times. Its specific antigen is unknown. One base away there is no much larger clone; base qualities are not given. Systemically healthy Caucasian individuals from Russia, 35 to 50 in total and aged roughly 6 to 100 years, were included as donors. Each donor gave ten milliliters of peripheral blood, collected into EDTA-treated Vacutainer tubes. Ficoll-Paque density-gradient centrifugation was used to isolate PBMCs, with at least 7 million obtained per sample. Trizol reagent was used to extract total RNA from PBMCs, with at least 6 micrograms per sample. For every donor, an aliquot of PBMCs went through flow cytometry to measure the percentages of naive CD45RAhigh/CD27high T cells. Inclusive of the bounding cysteine and phenylalanine, the CDR3 is 14 residues long. The CDR3 DNA has 42 bases and is translated from base 1. For CDR1 and CDR2, the germline V gene lists MNHEY and SVGEGT. Germline trimming: 7 bases from V, 6 bases from J; junction bases outside gene matches: 10.

The method was 5' RACE. Reads for this sample came from an Illumina HiSeq 2500. A second about 7 to 12 cycle PCR used a sample-barcoded 5' primer and a J-beta primer mix. A template-switch 5' adaptor carrying 12 random nucleotides introduced a unique molecular identifier onto each TCR beta cDNA molecule. Each sample yielded at least 2.5 million CDR3-containing paired-end reads. First-strand cDNA synthesis was performed from all RNA using the Mint cDNA synthesis kit, with priming by a TRBC-specific oligonucleotide. Following uracil-DNA glycosylase treatment, a first 18-cycle PCR with universal primers M1SS and BC2_uni_R was performed on all cDNA. The original pipeline was this. For normalization, 1 million high-quality reads were randomly selected from each sample, with every read carrying a distinct molecular identifier. Reads with shared molecular identifiers were discarded instead of being binned into consensus sequences. MiTCR, with a Q25 quality threshold and the strictest error-elimination algorithm, was used for CDR3 identification, clonotype clustering and error correction. Lower-bound total TCR beta diversity was estimated with a nonparametric unseen species model using Euler transformation. TCRdb reanalyzed the raw reads on its own, using fastp at Q25 for trimming and MiXCR for clone calling, and kept in-frame beta chains. Rows with one shared CDR3 protein collapse into an entry with the most common genes and DNA. The V and J calls were determined by TCRdb, not by the authors. Recorded for this sample are hundreds of thousands of distinct CDR3 sequences; 40% to 50% of them occurred a single time. The ten largest account for about a fifth of the sample.

The V and J segments used are TRBV6-2 or TRBV6-3 and TRBJ1-2; 8 middle bases align to TRBD1. The sequenced material came from blood. The clonotype comes from a man between 60 and 70 years old in good health. The CDR3 loop reads CASNSGQALHGYTF. The DNA sequence reads TGTGCCAGCAACTCGGGACAGGCCCTGCATGGCTACACCTTC.